These 11 T cell receptor beta chains share one sample of origin, sequenced in a study of blood T cell repertoires in COVID-19 (TCRdb year 2020). The library came from the immunoSEQ multiplex PCR assay. The immuneACCESS repertoire file appears here via TCRdb, limited to in-frame rearrangements. These files lack a portion of the clones; in checked studies, under half of the deficit traces to unresolved V genes, and the cause of the others is not known. The sample table holds 310,000 or so clones, of which around 90% were seen once. Around 1.7% of the sample rests with the top ten. Specimen: PBMCs or T cells enriched from blood (not recorded which). These receptors came from a young woman with acute COVID-19.

V and J are TRBV7-6 and TRBJ2-7; 8 bases line up with TRBD1. This CDR3 spans 15 amino acids. CDR1 and CDR2 from the germline V gene are SGHVS and FNYEAQ. V gave up 5 bases and J gave up 0 bases; unmatched junction bases: 6. Written as DNA, the CDR3 is TGTGCCAGCAGCGCCGTGCAGGGGGCCTCCTACGAGCAGTACTTC. Residues: CASSAVQGASYEQYF.

The chain joins TRBV5-6 to TRBJ2-5; 14 bases map to TRBD2. The CDR3 totals 18 residues. Germline V gene data show CDR1 as SGHDT and CDR2 as YYEEEE. V lost 2 bases to trimming and J lost 5 bases; unmatched junction nucleotides: 11. CDR3 loop: CASSFHLGLAGVVETQYF. CDR3 in DNA: TGTGCCAGCAGCTTCCACCTGGGACTAGCGGGAGTCGTGGAGACCCAGTACTTC.

This chain joins TRBV29-1 and TRBJ2-5, with TRBD1 identical over 8 bases. Germline V gene sequence: CDR1 SQVTM, CDR2 ANQGSEA. V lost 5 bases to trimming and J lost 5 bases; unmatched junction nucleotides: 10. CDR3 size: 14 residues. The CDR3 sequence: CSVSQGGNKETQYF. The CDR3 nucleotides are TGCAGCGTTTCACAGGGGGGCAATAAGGAGACCCAGTACTTC.

The V and J genes are TRBV6-5 and TRBJ1-4; D is unclear. Trimming stripped 7 bases from V and 4 bases from J, with 10 bases between. The length of the CDR3 is 13 residues. Looked up from germline, CDR1 is MNHEY and CDR2 is SVGAGI. CDR3 region: CASMRSYNEKLFF. The CDR3 region has the DNA TGTGCCAGCATGAGGTCCTATAATGAAAAACTGTTTTTT.

J is TRBJ2-5 and V is TRBV5-5, with a weak D call TRBD1 (6 bases). Germline lookup yields CDR1 SGHKS and CDR2 YYEKEE (reference sequence). V was pared by 4 bases and J by 1 base, with 14 bases between. CDR3 size: 15 residues. The CDR3 coding sequence is TGTGCCAGCAGCACCGGACAGAAGACCCAAGAGACCCAGTACTTC. Translated: CASSTGQKTQETQYF. The full variable domain, its missing parts supplied by reference TRBV5-5 and TRBJ2-5, is DAGVTQSPTHLIKTRGQQVTLRCSPISGHKSVSWYQQVLGQGPQFIFQYYEKEERGRGNFPDRFSARQFPNYSSELNVNALLLGDSALYLCASSTGQKTQETQYFGPGTRLLVL.

The rearrangement links TRBV19 to TRBJ2-2; tentative D call: TRBD1 (5 bases). This CDR3 spans 14 amino acids. CDR1 and CDR2 (germline): LNHDA, SQIVND (reference sequence). With 3 bases removed from V and 4 bases from J, the gap between germline ends came to 9 bases. DNA for the CDR3: TGTGCCAGTAGTATGCAGGGTGGCACCGGGGAGCTGTTTTTT. Amino acids: CASSMQGGTGELFF. Using reference TRBV19 and TRBJ2-2 for the parts outside the CDR3, the full variable domain is DGGITQSPKYLFRKEGQNVTLSCEQNLNHDAMYWYRQDPGQGLRLIYYSQIVNDFQKGDIAEGYSVSREKKESFPLTVTSAQKNPTAFYLCASSMQGGTGELFFGEGSRLTVL.

This sequence joins TRBV19 and TRBJ1-5; D is uncertain. The CDR3 is 14 residues long. V was pared by 1 base and J by 3 bases, with 7 bases between. Germline values: CDR1 LNHDA, CDR2 SQIVND (reference sequence). CDR3 residues: CASSIVENNQPQHF. The CDR3, as DNA: TGTGCCAGTAGTATAGTCGAGAACAATCAGCCCCAGCATTTT.

The V gene is TRBV7-2, the J gene TRBJ2-7; a weak D match, TRBD1 (5 bases). The germline V and J ends were trimmed by 1 base and 3 bases, with 16 bases remaining between them. The CDR3 covers 16 residues. Germline V lookup: CDR1 SGHTA, CDR2 FQGNSA. This CDR3 reads CASSLGIVGVNYEQYF. For the CDR3, the DNA is TGTGCCAGCAGCTTAGGGATCGTAGGGGTAAACTACGAGCAGTACTTC.

V is TRBV27 and J is TRBJ2-1; 12 nucleotides match TRBD1. Germline CDR1 reads MNHEY; CDR2 reads SMNVEV (reference sequence). This CDR3 contains 15 residues. V shed 3 bases and J 6 bases; nucleotides not matched to a gene: 3. The CDR3 DNA is TGTGCCAGCAGTTTCCGGGACAGGGGGCTCAATGAGCAGTTCTTC. Residues: CASSFRDRGLNEQFF.

This sequence joins TRBV4-3 and TRBJ2-2; D possibly corresponds to TRBD2 (6 bases). CDR3 length equals 15 residues. The germline V gene encodes CDR1 LGHNA and CDR2 YSLEER. V was clipped by 3 bases and J by 3 bases, with 11 bases between them. The CDR3 DNA is TGCGCCAGCAGCCATATGGGACTGTACACCGGGGAGCTGTTTTTT. Translating it yields CASSHMGLYTGELFF.

This clone was counted a single time. The CDR3 sequence: CASSPTGRNTEAFF. CDR3 DNA: TGTGCCAGCAGCCCGACAGGGCGGAACACTGAAGCTTTCTTT. The chain employs TRBV28 and TRBJ1-1; 7 positions match TRBD1. Trimming at V came to 6 bases and at J to 1 base, leaving 5 bases not matched to a gene. Germline-derived CDR1 and CDR2 are MDHEN and SYDVKM. This CDR3 has 14 residues.